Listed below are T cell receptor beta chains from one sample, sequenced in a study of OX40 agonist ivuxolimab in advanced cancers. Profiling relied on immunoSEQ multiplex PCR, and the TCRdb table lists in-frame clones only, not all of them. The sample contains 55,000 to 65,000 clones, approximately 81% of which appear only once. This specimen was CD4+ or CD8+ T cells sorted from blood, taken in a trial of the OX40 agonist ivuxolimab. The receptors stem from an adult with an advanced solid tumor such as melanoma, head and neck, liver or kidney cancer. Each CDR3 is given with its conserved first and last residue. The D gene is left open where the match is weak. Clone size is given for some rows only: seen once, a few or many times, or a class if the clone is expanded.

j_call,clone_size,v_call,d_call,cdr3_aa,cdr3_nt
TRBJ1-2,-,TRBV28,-,CASSLIPVSSGYTF,TGTGCCAGCAGTTTGATTCCCGTCTCTTCTGGCTACACCTTC
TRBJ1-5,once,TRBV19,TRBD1,CASSRSRDRANNQPQHF,TGTGCCAGTAGCCGCTCCCGGGACAGGGCTAACAATCAGCCCCAGCATTTT
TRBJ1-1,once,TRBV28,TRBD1,CASSSWTGGNTEAFF,TGTGCCAGCAGTTCGTGGACAGGGGGGAACACTGAAGCTTTCTTT
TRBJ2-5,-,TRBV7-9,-,CASSLERGRVETQYF,TGTGCCAGCAGCTTAGAAAGGGGGAGAGTAGAGACCCAGTACTTC
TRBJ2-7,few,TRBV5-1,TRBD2,CASSLAVPRTSVKTYEQYF,TGCGCCAGCAGCTTGGCCGTTCCCCGGACTAGCGTAAAAACCTACGAGCAGTACTTC
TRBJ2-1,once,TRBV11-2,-,CASSLVVGAVSYNEQFF,TGTGCCAGCAGCTTAGTGGTAGGGGCAGTCTCCTACAATGAGCAGTTCTTC
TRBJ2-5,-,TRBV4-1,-,CASSPASQETQYF,TGCGCCAGCAGCCCTGCGAGTCAAGAGACCCAGTACTTC
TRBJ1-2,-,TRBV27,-,CASSFAGRRYGYTF,TGTGCCAGCAGTTTTGCCGGTAGGAGGTATGGCTACACCTTC
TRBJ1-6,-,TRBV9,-,CASSSQGGNSPLHF,TGTGCCAGCAGCTCCCAAGGCGGGAATTCACCCCTCCACTTT
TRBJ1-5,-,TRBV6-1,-,CASSERAGFQNQPQHF,TGTGCCAGCAGTGAACGCGCGGGGTTTCAAAATCAGCCCCAGCATTTT
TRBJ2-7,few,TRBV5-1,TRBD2,CASSGSGRYEQYF,TGCGCCAGCAGTGGCAGCGGGAGGTACGAGCAGTACTTC
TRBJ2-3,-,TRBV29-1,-,CSVELPPGVLETDTQYF,TGCAGCGTTGAACTCCCTCCGGGAGTATTGGAAACAGATACGCAGTATTTT
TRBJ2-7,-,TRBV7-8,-,CASSLGGVYEQYF,TGTGCCAGCAGCCTGGGTGGGGTGTACGAGCAGTACTTC
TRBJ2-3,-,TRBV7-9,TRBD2,CASSFDQAGDADTQYF,TGTGCCAGCAGCTTCGATCAGGCGGGAGACGCAGATACGCAGTATTTT
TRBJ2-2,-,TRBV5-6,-,CASSLFVNTGELFF,TGTGCCAGCAGCTTGTTTGTGAACACCGGGGAGCTGTTTTTT
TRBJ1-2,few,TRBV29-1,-,CSVEAGTLNYGYTF,TGCAGCGTTGAAGCGGGGACCCTTAACTATGGCTACACCTTC
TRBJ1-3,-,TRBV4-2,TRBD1,CASSRDRDRQYSGNTIYF,TGTGCCAGCAGCCGGGACCGGGACAGACAATACTCTGGAAACACCATATATTTT
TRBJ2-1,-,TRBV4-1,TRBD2,CASSQHLAGDNEQFF,TGCGCCAGCAGCCAACATCTAGCGGGGGACAATGAGCAGTTCTTC
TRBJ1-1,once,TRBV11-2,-,CASRLSTEAFF,TGTGCCAGCCGGCTGAGCACTGAAGCTTTCTTT
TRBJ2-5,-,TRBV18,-,CASSRGYQETQYF,TGTGCCAGCTCACGCGGGTACCAAGAGACCCAGTACTTC
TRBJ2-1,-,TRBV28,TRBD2,CASSLGLAGGYNEQFF,TGTGCCAGCAGCCTGGGACTAGCGGGAGGTTACAATGAGCAGTTCTTC
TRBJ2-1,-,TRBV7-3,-,CASSQGGSYNEQFF,TGTGCCAGCAGCCAAGGGGGATCCTACAATGAGCAGTTCTTC
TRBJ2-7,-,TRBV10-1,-,CASSESGTYEQYF,TGCGCCAGCAGTGAGTCGGGGACCTACGAGCAGTACTTC
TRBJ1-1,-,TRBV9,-,CASSVRGSVTEAFF,TGTGCCAGCAGCGTACGGGGGTCTGTCACTGAAGCTTTCTTT
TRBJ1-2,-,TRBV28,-,CAVRFNYGYTF,TGTGCCGTAAGGTTTAACTATGGCTACACCTTC
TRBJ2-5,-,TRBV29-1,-,CSVVNIRVETQYF,TGCAGCGTCGTAAACATTAGAGTAGAGACCCAGTACTTC
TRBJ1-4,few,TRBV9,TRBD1,CASSVGGRTGREKLFF,TGTGCCAGCAGCGTCGGGGGTAGGACAGGGCGCGAAAAACTGTTTTTT
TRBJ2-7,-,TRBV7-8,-,CASSLVRVGEQYF,TGTGCCAGCAGCTTAGTCAGGGTGGGCGAGCAGTACTTC
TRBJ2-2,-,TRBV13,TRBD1,CASSLPPGQGFTGELFF,TGTGCCAGCAGCTTACCCCCGGGACAGGGTTTCACCGGGGAGCTGTTTTTT
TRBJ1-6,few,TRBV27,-,CASRNHGDNSPLHF,TGTGCCAGCAGAAACCACGGCGATAATTCACCCCTCCACTTT
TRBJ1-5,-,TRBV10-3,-,CAISESGHHQPQHF,TGTGCCATCAGTGAGTCGGGCCACCATCAGCCCCAGCATTTT
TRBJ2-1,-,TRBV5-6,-,CASSAYEYEQFF,TGTGCCAGCAGCGCCTACGAGTACGAGCAGTTCTTC
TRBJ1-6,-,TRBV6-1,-,CASSVLGRDSPLHF,TGTGCCAGCAGTGTACTTGGGCGGGATTCACCCCTCCACTTT
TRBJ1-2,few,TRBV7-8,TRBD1,CASSSRTGPNYGYTF,TGTGCCAGCAGCTCCCGGACAGGGCCTAACTATGGCTACACCTTC
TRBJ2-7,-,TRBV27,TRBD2,CASRQAGDHSYEQYF,TGTGCCAGCAGACAAGCGGGGGATCATAGCTACGAGCAGTACTTC
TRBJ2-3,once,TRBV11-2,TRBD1,CASSHTRDRGQMTQYF,TGTGCCAGCAGCCATACCCGGGACAGGGGGCAGATGACGCAGTATTTT
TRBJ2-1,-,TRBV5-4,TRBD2,CASSLGTSGGGYNEQFF,TGTGCCAGCAGCCTGGGGACTAGCGGGGGGGGATACAATGAGCAGTTCTTC